The 30 T cell receptor beta chains given below trace back to one sample, sequenced in a study of blood T cell repertoires in COVID-19. Clones were sequenced by immunoSEQ multiplex PCR, and TCRdb holds only the in-frame ones, with some missing. The table shows some 130,000 clones, with around 84% occurring only once. The sequencing sample was made of PBMCs or T cells enriched from blood (not recorded which). The origin of the receptors is a man aged 35-49 years with acute COVID-19.

This clone was counted only a few times. The chain couples TRBV5-1 to TRBJ1-4, with D unclear. The CDR3 length is 15 residues. Deletions cut 0 bases from V and 6 bases from J, with 12 bases between. Germline CDR1 SGHRS, CDR2 YFSETQ. CDR3 sequence reads: CASSLAGQRDEKLFF. The CDR3, as DNA: TGCGCCAGCAGCTTGGCGGGTCAGAGAGATGAAAAACTGTTTTTT.

The V call is TRBV7-2, the J call TRBJ2-1; the D gene is possibly TRBD2 (5 bases). The ends were cut back, 3 bases at V and 6 bases at J, with 9 bases in the middle. Germline V gene lookup returns CDR1 SGHTA and CDR2 FQGNSA. The CDR3 extends over 13 amino acids. CDR3 DNA: TGTGCCAGCAGCTTGGGAGACCTCAATGAGCAGTTCTTC. Residues: CASSLGDLNEQFF.

This clone was counted between two and nine times. The chain combines TRBV5-1 with TRBJ2-7; TRBD2 matches at 9 bases. CDR3 size: 15 residues. Germline-derived CDR1 and CDR2 are SGHRS and YFSETQ. The trim removed 0 bases at V and 7 bases at J, leaving 8 bases unmatched. The CDR3 sequence is CASSLVSSGNREQYF. Here the CDR3 DNA reads TGCGCCAGCAGCTTGGTATCTAGCGGGAATCGAGAGCAGTACTTC.

This clone was recorded once. V usage is TRBV21-1 and J usage is TRBJ2-1; TRBD2, the table's D call, lacks a check against the DNA. TRBV21-1 is listed as a pseudogene. The CDR3 has 16 amino acids. DNA of the CDR3: TGTGCCAGCCAAACGCCCTCAAGTAGCGGGAGCGGCGAGCAGTTCTTC. Residues: CASQTPSSSGSGEQFF.

The rearrangement links TRBV19 to TRBJ2-1; 7 positions agree with TRBD2. Germline V CDR1 and CDR2: LNHDA, SQIVND (reference sequence). The CDR3 runs 15 residues. J lost 8 bases, V lost 4 bases, and 11 bases had no gene match. The DNA of the CDR3 is TGTGCCAGTAGTACCCTTGGGGAGGGCCTGTATGAGCAGTTCTTC. Translation: CASSTLGEGLYEQFF.

The chain recombines TRBV7-2 with TRBJ2-1; 12 nucleotides match TRBD2. The V gene end was trimmed by 0 bases and the J gene end by 4 bases; junction bases not matched to a gene: 4. Germline assignment: CDR1 SGHTA and CDR2 FQGNSA. This CDR3 comprises 17 residues. CDR3 DNA: TGTGCCAGCAGCTTAGCAGCACTAGCGGGGGGTTACAATGAGCAGTTCTTC. It is translated as CASSLAALAGGYNEQFF.

The chain links TRBV4-2 to TRBJ1-1; unclear D gene. V was cut by 4 bases and J by 4 bases, with 16 bases left in between. The CDR3 length is 15 residues. The germline gives CDR1 LGHNA, CDR2 YNFKEQ. The CDR3 region has the DNA TGTGCCAGCAGCCCGCAGGAGGTCTCGGGCACTGAAGCTTTCTTT. It translates to CASSPQEVSGTEAFF.

There are a few counts of this clone. V is TRBV5-1 and J is TRBJ2-2; perhaps TRBD1 as D (5 bases). This CDR3 has 14 residues. CDR1 is SGHRS and CDR2 is YFSETQ in the germline V gene. The germline V and J ends were trimmed by 7 bases and 0 bases, with 10 bases remaining between them. Here the CDR3 reads CASAQGSNTGELFF. In DNA form, the CDR3 reads TGCGCCAGCGCCCAGGGTTCGAACACCGGGGAGCTGTTTTTT.

The CDR3 DNA reads as TGTGCCAGCTCGCCGACAGGGGTCTATGGCTACACCTTC. Translating it yields CASSPTGVYGYTF. The chain employs TRBV18 and TRBJ1-2; 8 bases fit TRBD1. The CDR3 length is 13 residues. Trimming removed 6 bases from V and 4 bases from J; junction bases left unmatched: 4. Germline V CDR1 and CDR2: KGHSH, LQKENI.

The rearrangement links TRBV28 to TRBJ2-7; TRBD2 agrees at 13 bases. CDR1 and CDR2 (germline): MDHEN, SYDVKM. V trimming: 4 bases; J trimming: 3 bases; junction bases outside the gene matches: 6. This CDR3 spans 16 amino acids. For the CDR3, the DNA is TGTGCCAGCAGTTCCCCGGGACTAGCGGGACACTACGAGCAGTACTTC. Protein: CASSSPGLAGHYEQYF.

The V gene is TRBV19, the J gene TRBJ1-4, with D unresolved. CDR1 LNHDA and CDR2 SQIVND come from the germline V gene (reference sequence). Trimming took 5 bases from V and 5 from J, leaving 3 bases between them. The length of the CDR3 is 11 residues. CDR3 amino acids: CASSLNEKLFF. The CDR3 DNA reads TGTGCCAGTAGTTTAAATGAAAAACTGTTTTTT.

The rearrangement links TRBV7-9 to TRBJ2-2; a possible D gene is TRBD1 (6 bases). V lost 3 bases, J lost 1 base, and 9 bases lay in between. The CDR3 has 15 amino acids. Germline V CDR1 and CDR2: SEHNR, FQNEAQ (reference sequence). The DNA of the CDR3 is TGTGCCAGCAGCTTGGGGGCGCGGAACACCGGGGAGCTGTTTTTT. Protein: CASSLGARNTGELFF.

This chain links TRBV19 with TRBJ1-1, with 9 bases that match TRBD1. The CDR3 is 17 residues long. Germline V CDR1 and CDR2: LNHDA, SQIVND (reference sequence). V lost 0 bases, J lost 4 bases, and 9 bases stayed unmatched. The CDR3 region has the DNA TGTGCCAGTAGTATAGATCCCCGACAGGGGGTTGGCACTGAAGCTTTCTTT. This sequence encodes CASSIDPRQGVGTEAFF.

The rearrangement links TRBV11-2 to TRBJ2-3, with 9 bases aligning to TRBD2. The CDR3 length is 16 residues. Germline lookup yields CDR1 SGHAT and CDR2 FQNNGV. The V gene end was trimmed by 4 bases and the J gene end by 2 bases; junction bases not matched to a gene: 7. CDR3 residues: CASSSNSGSNTDTQYF. CDR3 DNA: TGTGCCAGCAGCTCGAATAGCGGGAGTAACACAGATACGCAGTATTTT. Supplemented by reference TRBV11-2 and TRBJ2-3, the full variable domain reads EAGVAQSPRYKIIEKRQSVAFWCNPISGHATLYWYQQILGQGPKLLIQFQNNGVVDDSQLPKDRFSAERLKGVDSTLKIQPAKLEDSAVYLCASSSNSGSNTDTQYFGPGTRLTVL.

This clone was counted only a few times. The identical CDR3 is also encoded by other nucleotide sequences in the sample. The chain couples TRBV3-1 (or the pseudogene TRBV3-2) to TRBJ2-7, with 8 bases fitting TRBD2. V trimming: 3 bases; J trimming: 3 bases; junction bases outside the gene matches: 4. The CDR3 is 14 amino acids. Germline CDR1 and CDR2: LGHDT and YNNKEL (reference sequence). This CDR3 reads CASSQASGLYEQYF. The CDR3, as DNA: TGTGCCAGCAGCCAGGCTAGCGGGCTCTACGAGCAGTACTTC.

The chain uses TRBV4-2 and TRBJ1-2, with D unresolved. CDR1 is LGHNA, CDR2 YNFKEQ, per germline. This CDR3 comprises 16 residues. Trimming removed 2 bases at V and 2 bases at J, with 15 bases between. CDR3 DNA sequence: TGTGCCAGCAGCCAATTTAGAGAGGCGCAAAACTATGGCTACACCTTC. It codes for CASSQFREAQNYGYTF.

The rearrangement links TRBV7-8 to TRBJ1-5; D possibly corresponds to TRBD1 (6 bases). Germline assignment: CDR1 SGHVS and CDR2 FQNEAQ. Trimming left V 4 bases short and J 6 bases short, with 16 bases between. This CDR3 has 15 residues. The CDR3, as DNA: TGTGCCAGCAGCTCCCAGGCAGGGGCGGCTCAGCCCCAGCATTTT. It yields the protein CASSSQAGAAQPQHF.

The rearrangement links TRBV4-1 to TRBJ2-2; maybe TRBD1 (6 bases). V lost 0 bases and J 0 bases, leaving 14 bases between the germline ends. Germline assignment: CDR1 MGHRA and CDR2 YSYEKL. This CDR3 region has 18 residues. This CDR3 is CASSQEGPGHSNTGELFF. In nucleotides, the CDR3 is TGCGCCAGCAGCCAAGAAGGCCCGGGACACTCGAACACCGGGGAGCTGTTTTTT.

This clone showed up just a few times. This rearrangement joins TRBV3-1 (or the pseudogene TRBV3-2) to TRBJ2-2; D remains unclear. The length of the CDR3 is 14 residues. The germline gives CDR1 LGHDT, CDR2 YNNKEL (reference sequence). The V gene lost 0 bases and the J gene lost 5 bases, with 7 bases spanning the gap. DNA of the CDR3: TGTGCCAGCAGCCAAGATACGACTACCGGGGAGCTGTTTTTT. It translates to CASSQDTTTGELFF.

The chain joins TRBV19 to TRBJ2-7; 9 bases match TRBD2. CDR1 is LNHDA and CDR2 is SQIVND in the germline V gene (reference sequence). CDR3 length: 15 amino acids. The V gene end was trimmed by 6 bases and the J gene end by 0 bases; junction bases not matched to a gene: 6. The CDR3 spells CASSSSGMSSYEQYF. The CDR3 nucleotides are TGTGCCAGTAGCTCTAGCGGGATGAGCTCCTACGAGCAGTACTTC.

The V call is TRBV19, the J call TRBJ1-5; 8 bases are a match to TRBD1. Germline lookup yields CDR1 LNHDA and CDR2 SQIVND (reference sequence). The junction had 2 bases not matched to a gene; V was cut back by 5 bases and J by 2 bases. This CDR3 has 14 amino acids. CDR3 in DNA: TGTGCCAGTAGTCCGACAGGGGGCAATCAGCCCCAGCATTTT. It translates to CASSPTGGNQPQHF.

This chain uses TRBV6-5 with TRBJ1-1; D gene unclear. V lost 8 bases and J lost 1, with 11 bases in between. This CDR3 region has 13 residues. Germline CDR1 and CDR2: MNHEY and SVGAGI. The CDR3 here is CASCREWNTEAFF. The DNA for the CDR3 is TGTGCCAGCTGCCGGGAGTGGAACACTGAAGCTTTCTTT.

The chain recombines TRBV6-5 with TRBJ1-5, with D tentatively TRBD1 (5 bases). Germline CDR1 is MNHEY and CDR2 is SVGAGI. Trimming pared 7 bases from V and 0 bases from J, leaving 13 bases between. The CDR3 is 15 amino acids. CDR3 sequence: CASTSTVYSNQPQHF. CDR3 sequence (DNA): TGTGCCAGCACCTCGACAGTCTATAGCAATCAGCCCCAGCATTTT.

The gene calls are TRBV7-2 and TRBJ2-2; 9 nucleotides line up with TRBD2. The CDR3 has 15 amino acids. Per germline, CDR1 SGHTA and CDR2 FQGNSA. J was trimmed by 6 bases and V by 6 bases; bases with no gene match: 8. The CDR3 DNA reads TGTGCCAGCAGTCGCGGGAGGGCCGTTTCCGGGGAGCTGTTTTTT. It is translated as CASSRGRAVSGELFF.

V gene TRBV19 combines with J gene TRBJ1-5, with a tentative D call TRBD1 (5 bases). The CDR3 is 15 residues long. Germline CDR1 LNHDA, CDR2 SQIVND (reference sequence). The V end was cut by 10 bases, the J end by 5 bases, with 21 bases between. CDR3 nucleotides: TGTGCCACTACCCCCGGCCAGGGACTCTATCAGCCCCAGCATTTT. Translating it yields CATTPGQGLYQPQHF.

This clone was counted between two and nine times. The chain links TRBV29-1 to TRBJ2-7; D perhaps matches TRBD1 (8 bases). The CDR3 totals 14 residues. In germline, CDR1 is SQVTM, CDR2 ANQGSEA. Trimming removed 6 bases from V and 6 bases from J, with 21 bases in between. CDR3 in DNA: TGCAGCGTCGCAACCGACAGGGGAGGGGGCGAGCAGTACTTC. The encoded protein is CSVATDRGGGEQYF.

V and J are TRBV3-1 (or the pseudogene TRBV3-2) and TRBJ2-5; maybe TRBD1 (6 bases). V shed 0 bases and J shed 3 bases, with 11 bases lying between them. The CDR3 covers 15 residues. Per germline, CDR1 LGHDT and CDR2 YNNKEL (reference sequence). The CDR3 DNA is TGTGCCAGCAGCCAAGATCGCGAGGGGGAAGAGACCCAGTACTTC. It encodes CASSQDREGEETQYF.

This clone was observed a single time. This chain links TRBV7-9 with TRBJ1-2; D gene unclear. Germline lookup yields CDR1 SEHNR and CDR2 FQNEAQ (reference sequence). The length of the CDR3 is 14 residues. Between the trimmed V and J ends, which lost 5 bases and 4 bases, there was a span of 14 bases. This CDR3 is CASSPPLIFYGYTF. For the CDR3, the DNA is TGTGCCAGCAGCCCCCCGTTAATTTTCTATGGCTACACCTTC.

This clone occurred a few times. J is TRBJ1-3 and V is TRBV18; TRBD1 matches 7 bases. This CDR3 region has 17 residues. V lost 6 bases, J lost 6 bases, and 17 bases stayed unmatched. Germline lookup yields CDR1 KGHSH and CDR2 LQKENI. The chain's CDR3 is CASSQNTGQVGENTIYF. CDR3 sequence (DNA): TGTGCCAGCTCCCAAAACACCGGACAGGTGGGCGAAAACACCATATATTTT.

The chain has TRBV19 and TRBJ2-7; perhaps TRBD1 as D (6 bases). Deletions cut 10 bases from V and 6 bases from J, with 19 bases between. The germline CDR1 and CDR2 sequences are LNHDA and SQIVND (reference sequence). The CDR3 contains 13 residues. The CDR3 loop is CATSTTGKGEQYF. In DNA form, the CDR3 reads TGTGCCACCTCCACTACAGGGAAAGGCGAGCAGTACTTC.